A selection of T cell receptor beta chains follows, all from one sample in a study of control samples from healthy donors and cancer patients. The method was immunoSEQ multiplex PCR; TCRdb's version includes in-frame clones alone and lacks a portion of them. The repertoire has approximately 70,000 clones, about 90% of them found once; the top ten carry more than 3%. Sequenced input: blood. The receptor source for this set is a woman aged 45-65 years in good health. The CDR3 runs from the conserved cysteine through the conserved F or W. The D gene is left open where the match is weak.

>.|TRBJ1-2|TRBV14
CASSPPGRIPYGYTF
>TRBD2|TRBJ2-3|TRBV5-1
CASSLLAGEITDTQYF
>.|TRBJ2-5|TRBV19
CASSSGATGGETQYF
>.|TRBJ2-1|TRBV28
CASSTSGASYNEQFF
>.|TRBJ2-4|TRBV25-1
CASSEGPGRAGIQYF
>.|TRBJ2-2|TRBV7-3
CASSLNEGGSYTGELFF
>TRBD2|TRBJ2-2|TRBV14
CASSPTSGRALGTGELFF
>TRBD2|TRBJ2-2|TRBV10-3
CAISVLAGPNTGELFF
>TRBD2|TRBJ2-4|TRBV5-6
CASSLGGVNIQYF
>.|TRBJ1-6|TRBV9
CASSVEGGHNSPLHF
>.|TRBJ2-7|TRBV30
CAWRNKGVGYEQYF
>.|TRBJ1-2|TRBV6-1
CASSEAGTSLLGYTF
>TRBD1|TRBJ2-2|TRBV5-1
CASSLPAGQGHSGELFF
>.|TRBJ1-2|TRBV6-5
CASSYRTVDANYGYTF
>.|TRBJ2-3|TRBV7-9
CASSLAGADTQYF
>.|TRBJ1-3|TRBV5-1
CASSLSGNTIYF
>.|TRBJ2-4|TRBV5-5
CASSLAWQGKNIQYF
>.|TRBJ2-3|TRBV6-5
CASGGASTDTQYF
>.|TRBJ2-7|TRBV2
CASWVGNEQYF
>.|TRBJ1-1|TRBV2
CASSESNTEAFF
>.|TRBJ1-1|TRBV27
CASSTDWGQTEAFF
>.|TRBJ1-2|TRBV11-2
CASSLDWTANYGYTF
>.|TRBJ2-7|TRBV3-1/TRBV3-2
CASSQGTAVYYEQYF
>TRBD2|TRBJ2-1|TRBV24-1
CATSSSGRAEREQFF
>.|TRBJ2-3|TRBV28
CASSEGGEAADTQYF
>.|TRBJ2-3|TRBV11-3
CASSLLGSADTQYF
>.|TRBJ1-2|TRBV28
CASSFRPGQSNGYTF
>.|TRBJ2-7|TRBV28
CASSLFTTGTYEQYF
>TRBD1|TRBJ1-1|TRBV13
CASNVQGVNTEAFF
>.|TRBJ2-7|TRBV21-1
CASRGQGCHEQYF
>.|TRBJ1-5|TRBV19
CASSTNDRLNQPQHF
>.|TRBJ2-1|TRBV19
CASSFLREQFF
>.|TRBJ2-3|TRBV5-4
CASSLALVADTQYF
>TRBD2|TRBJ2-7|TRBV10-3
CAISEGPSGSTNEQYF
>.|TRBJ2-3|TRBV10-3
CAISDVGVGTQYF
>.|TRBJ1-1|TRBV3-1/TRBV3-2
CASSPEGVPAFF
>TRBD1|TRBJ2-5|TRBV11-2
CASSFSDRGYQETQYF